The 2 T cell receptor beta chains presented below share a single source sample, sequenced in a study of T cells expressing NK-cell markers. Reprocessing the 5' RACE reads, TCRdb reports a single entry for every CDR3 protein and omits DNA. This repertoire comprises about 150,000 distinct CDR3 sequences; its ten largest clones make up 37%. Sequenced input: blood T cells: a sorted CD56 or NKG2C T cell subset, CD4+ or CD8+ T cells, or bulk PBMC T cells (not recorded which). These receptors were obtained from a woman aged 45-59 years in good health.

The CDR3 loop is CAISEEGNQPQHF. This chain joins TRBV10-3 and TRBJ1-5. Germline CDR1 and CDR2: ENHRY and SYGVKD. The CDR3 has 13 amino acids.

The gene calls are TRBV14 and TRBJ1-1; the TRBD1 assignment by TCRdb is unverifiable without DNA. Germline values: CDR1 SGHDN, CDR2 FVKESK. The CDR3 runs to 17 residues. CDR3 amino acids: CASSQDLRAGVNTEAFF.